The clone carrying this T cell receptor beta chain was found once. Sequencing was designed to attain a depth spanning 1 in 200,000 to 1 in 1 million T cells. This table comes from immunoSEQ multiplex PCR, and its TCRdb copy is limited to in-frame clones, with some not included. The sample holds about 310,000 clones, 80% seen once. This entry comes from a study of cytotoxic CD8 clonotypes in ibrutinib-treated CLL. CDR3 length: 14 amino acids. Germline V lookup: CDR1 MDHEN, CDR2 SYDVKM. Trimming shortened V by 5 bases and J by 2 bases, and 13 bases separated the two germline ends. The rearrangement links TRBV28 to TRBJ2-7; the D is unclear. Sequencing was performed on PBMCs, taken before ibrutinib treatment. The clonotype was recovered from a human donor with chronic lymphocytic leukemia. CDR3: CASSHGDWAYEQYF. The CDR3 DNA follows: TGTGCCAGCAGTCACGGAGACTGGGCCTACGAGCAGTACTTC.